These 17 T cell receptor beta chains came from one sample sequenced in a study of T cell changes during pregnancy in multiple sclerosis. Profiling relied on immunoSEQ multiplex PCR, and the TCRdb table lists in-frame clones only, not all of them. This table holds 50,000 to 60,000 clones, over 75% found once. Sequenced here: peripheral blood, sampled in the first trimester of pregnancy. Receptors originate from a female donor in good health, enrolled as a control in a pregnancy study.

The CDR3 DNA reads TGTGCCTGGATCCGGGACAGGAGGAACACTGAAGCTTTCTTT. Translation: CAWIRDRRNTEAFF. The J gene is TRBJ1-1, the V gene TRBV30; 8 bases line up with TRBD1. This CDR3 has 14 residues. Germline values: CDR1 GTSNPN, CDR2 SVGIG (reference sequence). With V trimmed by 4 bases and J by 1 base, 5 bases remained unmatched.

This chain connects TRBV2 to TRBJ2-3; TRBD1 is a possible D gene (5 bases). Germline V lookup: CDR1 SNHLY, CDR2 FYNNEI. The CDR3 contains 14 residues. The germline V and J ends were trimmed by 7 bases and 2 bases, with 13 bases remaining between them. The CDR3 here is CASKTGRATDTQYF. CDR3 coding DNA: TGTGCCAGCAAAACCGGCAGGGCCACAGATACGCAGTATTTT.

This clone was detected a few times. The chain couples TRBV6-4 to TRBJ2-7, with TRBD2 matching over 10 bases. Germline CDR1 and CDR2: MRHNA and SNTAGT. The ends lost 4 bases at V and 2 bases at J; junction bases unmatched: 5. CDR3 length: 15 residues. CDR3 DNA: TGTGCCAGCAGTGCCACTAGCGGGGCACCCTACGAGCAGTACTTC. This gives the protein CASSATSGAPYEQYF.

This rearrangement joins TRBV10-3 to TRBJ2-2, with 7 nucleotides matching TRBD1. The germline gives CDR1 ENHRY, CDR2 SYGVKD. The CDR3 covers 17 residues. Trimming removed 2 bases from V and 4 bases from J; junction bases left unmatched: 10. CDR3 coding DNA: TGTGCCATCAGTGAGCCACCGGGACAGAGCACCACCGGGGAGCTGTTTTTT. Encoded protein: CAISEPPGQSTTGELFF.

J is TRBJ2-5 and V is TRBV19, with D unresolved. Trimming removed 4 bases from V and 2 bases from J, with 8 bases in between. This CDR3 contains 13 residues. Germline V CDR1 and CDR2: LNHDA, SQIVND (reference sequence). CDR3 protein: CASSTPLQETQYF. CDR3 bases: TGTGCCAGTAGTACCCCCTTACAAGAGACCCAGTACTTC. The full variable domain, with the rest looked up from reference TRBV19 and TRBJ2-5, is DGGITQSPKYLFRKEGQNVTLSCEQNLNHDAMYWYRQDPGQGLRLIYYSQIVNDFQKGDIAEGYSVSREKKESFPLTVTSAQKNPTAFYLCASSTPLQETQYFGPGTRLLVL.

The chain couples TRBV7-9 to TRBJ1-2; 9 bases align to TRBD1. The CDR3 consists of 13 residues. CDR1 SEHNR and CDR2 FQNEAQ come from the germline V gene (reference sequence). The junction had 2 bases not matched to a gene; V was cut back by 3 bases and J by 6 bases. CDR3 DNA: TGTGCCAGCAGCTTCAGACAGGGGGATGGCTACACCTTC. Translation: CASSFRQGDGYTF.

The rearrangement uses TRBV27 and TRBJ2-6; weak D call: TRBD2 (5 bases). Germline V gene sequence: CDR1 MNHEY, CDR2 SMNVEV (reference sequence). V was clipped by 2 bases and J by 4 bases, with 9 bases between them. The CDR3 consists of 15 residues. In DNA, the CDR3 is TGTGCCAGCAGTTTAACGGGGTTCGGGGCCAACGTCCTGACTTTC. Protein sequence: CASSLTGFGANVLTF.

This clone came up a few times. This chain connects TRBV9 to TRBJ1-2; unclear D gene. The CDR3 loop spans 13 amino acids. Trimming shortened V by 0 bases and J by 8 bases, and 11 bases separated the two germline ends. Germline-derived CDR1 and CDR2 are SGDLS and YYNGEE. The CDR3 region is CASSVGPLSGYTF. Written as DNA, the CDR3 is TGTGCCAGCAGCGTAGGTCCCCTGAGCGGCTACACCTTC.

The J gene is TRBJ1-5, the V gene TRBV19; D unresolved. V was pared by 5 bases and J by 1 base, with 12 bases between. There are 15 residues in the CDR3. Per the germline V gene, CDR1 is LNHDA and CDR2 is SQIVND (reference sequence). The CDR3 is CASSPLGLSNQPQHF. CDR3 DNA: TGTGCCAGTAGTCCCCTGGGCCTCAGCAATCAGCCCCAGCATTTT.

The chain couples TRBV7-3 to TRBJ1-5; 8 positions agree with TRBD1. With 5 bases clipped from V and 7 bases from J, the junction kept 13 bases outside the gene matches. The CDR3 has 16 amino acids. CDR1 is SGHTA and CDR2 is FQGTGA in the germline V gene. The CDR3 spells CASSPPHGQGQQPQHF. The DNA of the CDR3 is TGTGCCAGCAGCCCTCCACACGGACAGGGACAACAGCCCCAGCATTTT.

This chain connects TRBV6-1 to TRBJ2-7; 14 bases align to TRBD2. The CDR3 has 15 amino acids. Unmatched junction bases numbered 1, after V lost 3 bases and J lost 3 bases. The germline V gene encodes CDR1 MNHNS and CDR2 SASEGT. In nucleotides, the CDR3 is TGTGCCAGCAGTGAGGGGACTAGCGGGAGCTACGAGCAGTACTTC. Protein sequence: CASSEGTSGSYEQYF.

The rearrangement uses TRBV5-6 and TRBJ2-1, with 9 positions matching TRBD2. Germline lookup yields CDR1 SGHDT and CDR2 YYEEEE. V lost 0 bases and J lost 6; bases outside the gene matches: 4. The CDR3 spans 15 residues. CDR3 nucleotide sequence: TGTGCCAGCAGCTTGGAGCGGGGGGTTTCCAATGAGCAGTTCTTC. Translating gives CASSLERGVSNEQFF.

This clone was seen just once. The V call is TRBV5-1, the J call TRBJ2-5, with 9 bases matching TRBD2. In germline, CDR1 is SGHRS, CDR2 YFSETQ. The V segment lost 2 bases and the J segment 5 bases; nucleotides outside the gene matches: 1. The CDR3 is 13 amino acids. The CDR3 sequence: CASSLAGGETQYF. The DNA of the CDR3 is TGCGCCAGCAGCTTAGCGGGAGGTGAGACCCAGTACTTC.

The genes are TRBV2 and TRBJ2-7; 7 bases fit TRBD1. J gave up 3 bases and V 9 bases, and 8 bases lay outside the gene matches. The germline gives CDR1 SNHLY, CDR2 FYNNEI. The CDR3 covers 13 residues. CDR3 in DNA: TGTGCCAGAGGGACAGTACGGGGCTACGAGCAGTACTTC. This codes for CARGTVRGYEQYF.

The chain carries TRBV28 and TRBJ1-2; possibly TRBD1 for D (6 bases). The germline gives CDR1 MDHEN, CDR2 SYDVKM. The length of the CDR3 is 17 residues. V was trimmed by 8 bases and J by 0 bases, leaving 22 bases between them. The CDR3 sequence is CASYKPRTDTPNYGYTF. CDR3 DNA: TGTGCCAGCTACAAACCCCGGACAGATACCCCTAACTATGGCTACACCTTC.

This rearrangement joins TRBV5-6 to TRBJ1-2, with D uncertain. V was clipped by 4 bases and J by 7 bases, with 11 bases between them. CDR1 and CDR2 from the germline V gene are SGHDT and YYEEEE. The CDR3 extends over 12 amino acids. The CDR3 DNA reads TGTGCCAGCAGCATCTACGACTCTGGCTACACCTTC. Translated, it gives CASSIYDSGYTF.

The V and J genes are TRBV19 and TRBJ2-1; D might be TRBD1 (6 bases). Deletions cut 1 base from V and 6 bases from J, with 13 bases between. This CDR3 has 15 amino acids. Germline assignment: CDR1 LNHDA and CDR2 SQIVND (reference sequence). The CDR3: CASSIAGAHGNEQFF. In DNA form, the CDR3 reads TGTGCCAGTAGTATAGCAGGGGCCCATGGCAATGAGCAGTTCTTC.